This is a list of T cell receptor beta chains from one sample in a study of shared clonotypes between healthy human individuals. Profiled with immunoSEQ multiplex PCR; TCRdb holds only in-frame clones, not every one. Of around 2.5 million clones in the sample, 93% were seen once. The sample taken for sequencing was naive CD4+ T cells from PBMCs. The receptors were gathered from a young man in good health. Some clones in this sample may be carry-over from other donors' samples. The CDR3 runs from the conserved cysteine through the conserved F or W. D genes are given only for firm matches. Expanded clones are given a class, and other clones once, few, many or no size at all.

cdr3_aa	cdr3_nt	clone_size	v_call	d_call	j_call
CASSSRGGNTIYF	TGTGCCAGCAGTTCCAGGGGGGGAAACACCATATATTTT	.	TRBV6-5	TRBD1	TRBJ1-3
CASSIIVGGQPQHF	TGTGCCAGTAGTATAATCGTGGGTGGACAGCCCCAGCATTTT	few	TRBV19	.	TRBJ1-5
CASSLTSNQPQHF	TGTGCCAGCAGCTTGACTAGCAATCAGCCCCAGCATTTT	few	TRBV7-3	.	TRBJ1-5
CAINNGQTTDTQYF	TGTGCCATCAACAACGGACAAACCACAGATACGCAGTATTTT	.	TRBV10-3	.	TRBJ2-3
CASSFSAPGQGANEQFF	TGCGCCAGCAGCTTTTCGGCCCCGGGACAGGGCGCCAATGAGCAGTTCTTC	once	TRBV5-1	TRBD1	TRBJ2-1
CASSLFVPNGGKLFF	TGTGCCAGCAGCTTATTTGTCCCGAATGGAGGAAAACTGTTTTTT	.	TRBV7-2	.	TRBJ1-4
CASSFSGADYEQYF	TGTGCCAGCAGCTTCTCCGGGGCAGACTACGAGCAGTACTTC	.	TRBV7-2	.	TRBJ2-7
CASSIIEGVPVYEQYF	TGTGCCAGTAGTATCATTGAAGGGGTACCTGTGTACGAGCAGTACTTC	.	TRBV19	.	TRBJ2-7
CASSIQGNTEAFF	TGTGCCAGCAGCATACAGGGGAATACTGAAGCTTTCTTT	once	TRBV5-5	TRBD1	TRBJ1-1
CASRDRVGNTEAFF	TGTGCCAGCAGGGACAGGGTTGGGAACACTGAAGCTTTCTTT	few	TRBV2	TRBD1	TRBJ1-1
CASSLMGGKDGYTF	TGCGCCAGCAGCTTAATGGGGGGAAAGGATGGCTACACCTTC	.	TRBV5-1	.	TRBJ1-2
CATSRTSGSFRNEQFF	TGTGCCACCAGCAGGACTAGCGGGAGCTTCCGGAATGAGCAGTTCTTC	.	TRBV15	TRBD2	TRBJ2-1
CASSPGLGDNEQFF	TGTGCCAGCAGCCCTGGACTAGGCGACAATGAGCAGTTCTTC	.	TRBV6-6	TRBD2	TRBJ2-1
CASSGGTGSNEQFF	TGCGCCAGCAGCGGTGGGACAGGGTCCAATGAGCAGTTCTTC	.	TRBV5-1	TRBD1	TRBJ2-1
CAWRGLNPPDRGFRMNTEAFF	TGTGCCTGGAGGGGCTTGAACCCACCGGACAGGGGATTTCGGATGAACACTGAAGCTTTCTTT	.	TRBV30	TRBD1	TRBJ1-1
CASSGRGSYEQYF	TGTGCCAGCAGCGGGAGAGGGTCCTACGAGCAGTACTTC	.	TRBV11-3	.	TRBJ2-7
CASSLDREGNIQYF	TGCGCCAGCAGCTTGGACAGGGAGGGAAACATTCAGTACTTC	.	TRBV5-1	.	TRBJ2-4
CASSLSPGQGNYGYTF	TGTGCCAGCAGTTTATCCCCGGGACAGGGAAACTATGGCTACACCTTC	.	TRBV27	TRBD1	TRBJ1-2
CASSLHRSSDSYNEQFF	TGTGCCAGCAGCCTCCACCGATCGAGCGACTCCTACAATGAGCAGTTCTTC	.	TRBV4-2	.	TRBJ2-1
CASSLDRLGDTEAFF	TGCGCCAGCAGCTTGGATAGACTAGGGGACACTGAAGCTTTCTTT	once	TRBV5-1	.	TRBJ1-1
CASSPARGVRYGYTF	TGTGCCAGCAGCCCCGCGCGGGGGGTTCGGTATGGCTACACCTTC	.	TRBV5-8	.	TRBJ1-2
CASSPGGSQPQHF	TGTGCCAGCAGCCCAGGGGGGAGTCAGCCCCAGCATTTT	.	TRBV7-9	TRBD1	TRBJ1-5
CASRRDALNTEAFF	TGTGCCAGCAGAAGGGACGCACTGAACACTGAAGCTTTCTTT	.	TRBV6-4	.	TRBJ1-1
CASSLGAGGYEQYF	TGTGCCAGCAGCTTAGGAGCGGGAGGATACGAGCAGTACTTC	.	TRBV11-3	TRBD2	TRBJ2-7
CASSLRPFSGNTIYF	TGTGCCAGCAGCTTAAGACCTTTCTCTGGAAACACCATATATTTT	.	TRBV11-1	.	TRBJ1-3
CASHRGGQGTGELFF	TGTGCCAGTCACAGAGGGGGGCAGGGTACCGGGGAGCTGTTTTTT	.	TRBV28	.	TRBJ2-2
CASAQGLSNQPQHF	TGTGCCAGCGCACAGGGTTTGAGCAATCAGCCCCAGCATTTT	.	TRBV18	.	TRBJ1-5
CAWNSGVREQFF	TGTGCCTGGAACTCAGGGGTCCGTGAGCAGTTCTTC	.	TRBV30	.	TRBJ2-1
CASSLLGQGVGGYTF	TGTGCCAGCAGCTTATTGGGACAGGGGGTGGGAGGCTACACCTTC	.	TRBV7-2	TRBD1	TRBJ1-2
CASSLLASGSHEQFF	TGTGCCAGCAGCTTATTGGCTAGCGGGAGTCATGAGCAGTTCTTC	.	TRBV7-3	TRBD2	TRBJ2-1
CSLAGDTQYF	TGCAGCCTAGCGGGAGATACGCAGTATTTT	.	TRBV29-1	TRBD2	TRBJ2-3
CASIPSSNYGYTF	TGTGCCAGCATCCCTTCCTCCAACTATGGCTACACCTTC	.	TRBV28	.	TRBJ1-2